A single sample is the source of the 21 T cell receptor beta chains below, sequenced in a study of T-cell reconstitution after alpha-beta-depleted transplantation in children (dated by TCRdb to about 2016). Library method: PCR. Sequencing used an Illumina HiSeq 2500. To normalize quantification of the TCRbeta repertoire, the TCR libraries were built with molecular barcoding that relied on unique molecular identifiers. TCRdb reprocessed the public reads (quality trimming at Q25 with fastp, clone calling with MiXCR) and kept in-frame beta chains. Duplicate CDR3 protein sequences are folded into a single record with the most common DNA and genes. This sample lists fewer than 450,000 distinct CDR3 sequences; 15% to 20% were detected once. Of the sample, about 41% falls within the top ten clones. This sample's treatment or condition label indicates: allogeneic hematopoietic cell transplantation with graft depleted of TCRalphabeta T cells and CD19 B cells.

The sequenced sample was PBMCs, mostly from graft donor cells, obtained 360 days after TCRalphabeta/CD19-depleted stem cell transplant. Receptors were obtained from a male patient between 2 and 10 years old who had a stem cell transplant for acute lymphoblastic leukemia, so the T cells may come from the graft donor.

The chain has TRBV2 and TRBJ1-5; D may be TRBD1 (5 bases). Trimming shortened V by 3 bases and J by 7 bases, and 13 bases separated the two germline ends. The germline V gene has CDR1 SNHLY and CDR2 FYNNEI. The CDR3 runs 14 residues. CDR3 DNA sequence: TGTGCCAGCAGTGAGGGGCAGTGGGGACAGCCCCAGCATTTT. Translated, it gives CASSEGQWGQPQHF.

The chain combines TRBV7-3 with TRBJ2-2; the D gene is possibly TRBD2 (5 bases). Per germline, CDR1 SGHTA and CDR2 FQGTGA. V lost 1 base and J lost 7, with 7 bases in between. The CDR3 has 13 amino acids. CDR3 amino acids: CASSLSRDGELFF. The CDR3 coding sequence is TGTGCCAGCAGCTTAAGCCGGGACGGGGAGCTGTTTTTT. Full variable domain (missing parts from reference TRBV7-3 and TRBJ2-2): GAGVSQTPSNKVTEKGKYVELRCDPISGHTALYWYRQSLGQGPEFLIYFQGTGAADDSGLPNDRFFAVRPEGSVSTLKIQRTERGDSAVYLCASSLSRDGELFFGEGSRLTVL.

This clonotype was seen more than once but under ten times. The chain joins TRBV6-1 to TRBJ2-1; D remains ambiguous. CDR3 size: 14 residues. V was clipped by 6 bases and J by 1 base, with 10 bases between them. Germline V gene lookup returns CDR1 MNHNS and CDR2 SASEGT. This CDR3 is CASRTIGSYNEQFF. The CDR3 bases are TGTGCCAGCAGAACCATTGGGTCCTACAATGAGCAGTTCTTC.

This clonotype was seen more than once but under ten times. The rearrangement links TRBV15 to TRBJ2-1, with 9 bases fitting TRBD2. The CDR3 is 17 residues long. The germline CDR1 and CDR2 sequences are LNHNV and YYDKDF (reference sequence). V lost 1 base, J lost 5 bases, and 9 bases stayed unmatched. CDR3 loop: CATSRAGAGGYHNEQFF. For the CDR3, the DNA is TGTGCCACCAGCAGAGCAGGTGCGGGAGGGTACCACAATGAGCAGTTCTTC.

This clonotype was seen only a few times. The V gene is TRBV5-1, the J gene TRBJ2-5, with D possibly matching TRBD2 (6 bases). Germline lookup yields CDR1 SGHRS and CDR2 YFSETQ. The CDR3 loop spans 15 amino acids. Trimming took 0 bases from V and 4 from J, leaving 13 bases between them. The CDR3 loop reads CASSLGGLTRETQYF. In DNA form, the CDR3 reads TGCGCCAGCAGCTTGGGGGGACTCACTCGAGAGACCCAGTACTTC.

This clonotype turned up a few times. The chain couples TRBV18 to TRBJ2-1; unclear D gene. V shed 1 base and J shed 9 bases, with 16 bases lying between them. In germline, CDR1 is KGHSH, CDR2 LQKENI. This CDR3 contains 15 residues. CDR3 loop: CASSPQRSIVGEQFF. The DNA of the CDR3 is TGTGCCAGCTCACCACAGAGGTCGATCGTAGGTGAGCAGTTCTTC.

The gene calls are TRBV6-2 or TRBV6-3 and TRBJ2-7; D gene ambiguous. The CDR3 totals 14 residues. The V and J ends lost 10 bases and 0 bases respectively, with 16 bases between them. Germline V gene lookup returns CDR1 MNHEY and CDR2 SVGEGT. This CDR3 reads CATRRPALSYEQYF. The CDR3 DNA reads as TGTGCCACCCGCCGACCAGCGCTCTCCTACGAGCAGTACTTC.

J is TRBJ2-1 and V is TRBV10-1; the D is unclear. V was trimmed by 1 base and J by 8 bases, leaving 12 bases between them. Germline V CDR1 and CDR2: WNHNN, SYGVQD (reference sequence). There are 14 residues in the CDR3. CDR3 nucleotide sequence: TGCGCCAGCAGTGAGTTTGGCGTTTGGGATGAGCAGTTCTTC. Its protein is CASSEFGVWDEQFF.

This clonotype was seen more than once but under ten times. The gene calls are TRBV28 and TRBJ1-5, with D perhaps matching TRBD1 (5 bases). There are 15 residues in the CDR3. V was clipped by 4 bases and J by 6 bases, with 16 bases between them. Germline V gene lookup returns CDR1 MDHEN and CDR2 SYDVKM. The CDR3 sequence is CASSSGWRGIQPQHF. In DNA, the CDR3 is TGTGCCAGCAGTTCTGGGTGGAGGGGAATTCAGCCCCAGCATTTT.

This clonotype was seen at least ten times. The chain couples TRBV29-1 to TRBJ2-5; no definite D call. The CDR3 has 11 residues. V lost 4 bases, J lost 5 bases, and 8 bases lay in between. From germline, CDR1 is SQVTM and CDR2 ANQGSEA. In DNA form, the CDR3 reads TGCAGCGTTGGGGCTAGGGAGACCCAGTACTTC. Amino acid sequence: CSVGARETQYF.

This clonotype has a handful of counts. The chain carries TRBV4-3 and TRBJ2-3; D uncertain. CDR1 is LGHNA and CDR2 is YSLEER in the germline V gene. The CDR3 is made up of 13 amino acids. V dropped 3 bases and J dropped 4 bases, with 8 bases sitting between them. The CDR3 here is CASSQDLPDTQYF. DNA of the CDR3: TGCGCCAGCAGCCAGGACCTCCCAGATACGCAGTATTTT.

This clonotype was picked up a small number of times. This chain joins TRBV12-3 or TRBV12-4 and TRBJ2-7; 9 nucleotides line up with TRBD2. The CDR3 covers 14 residues. The trim removed 7 bases at V and 3 bases at J, leaving 7 bases unmatched. CDR3 bases: TGTGCCAGCAAATCTAGCGGGGTCCTCTACGAGCAGTACTTC. It is translated as CASKSSGVLYEQYF.

This clonotype has a handful of counts. This chain uses TRBV20-1 with TRBJ2-3; D remains ambiguous. The V end was cut by 3 bases, the J end by 4 bases, with 5 bases between. CDR3 length: 11 amino acids. The V gene's germline CDR1 is DFQATT and CDR2 SNEGSKA (reference sequence). The CDR3 DNA reads as TGCAGTGCTAGTAATCCAGATACGCAGTATTTT. It codes for CSASNPDTQYF.

V gene TRBV28 combines with J gene TRBJ2-7; D remains ambiguous. With 1 base removed from V and 2 bases from J, the gap between germline ends came to 9 bases. From germline, CDR1 is MDHEN and CDR2 SYDVKM. The CDR3 has 14 amino acids. CDR3 amino acids: CASSLFRDAYEQYF. In nucleotides, the CDR3 is TGTGCCAGCAGTTTATTCAGAGACGCCTACGAGCAGTACTTC.

The CDR3 region is CSARRAGGSSDGELFF. CDR3 nucleotides: TGCAGTGCTAGACGGGCGGGAGGGTCCTCCGACGGGGAGCTGTTTTTT. V gene TRBV20-1 combines with J gene TRBJ2-2, with 9 bases aligning to TRBD2. This CDR3 is 16 amino acids long. Germline assignment: CDR1 DFQATT and CDR2 SNEGSKA (reference sequence). V dropped 2 bases and J dropped 7; count of bases not matched to a gene: 11.

The chain couples TRBV4-3 to TRBJ1-6; 7 bases match TRBD1. Germline assignment: CDR1 LGHNA and CDR2 YSLEER. J lost 0 bases, V lost 11 bases, and 7 bases had no gene match. This CDR3 is 15 amino acids long. CDR3 nucleotides: TGCGCCGCAGGGACAGCATTCTCCTATAATTCACCCCTCCACTTT. Translated: CAAGTAFSYNSPLHF.

Here the CDR3 DNA reads TGCAGTGCCAAGGTTCAAGGGGCCGGAGATACGCAGTATTTT. Its protein is CSAKVQGAGDTQYF. This chain uses TRBV20-1 with TRBJ2-3; a weak D match, TRBD1 (5 bases). CDR1 is DFQATT and CDR2 is SNEGSKA in the germline V gene (reference sequence). This CDR3 spans 14 amino acids. The germline V and J ends were trimmed by 6 bases and 5 bases, with 18 bases remaining between them.

J is TRBJ2-7 and V is TRBV4-3, with D perhaps TRBD1 or TRBD2 (5 bases each). Looked up from germline, CDR1 is LGHNA and CDR2 is YSLEER. This CDR3 spans 17 amino acids. The V end lost 4 bases, the J end lost 0 bases, and 19 bases lay between the germline ends. CDR3 loop: CASSRFSSAGASYEQYF. In DNA, the CDR3 is TGCGCCAGCAGCCGTTTTTCTTCTGCCGGGGCCTCCTACGAGCAGTACTTC.

The CDR3 protein is CASSEMGRGYNEQFF. The CDR3, as DNA: TGTGCCAGCAGTGAAATGGGGAGGGGATACAATGAGCAGTTCTTC. The chain links TRBV2 to TRBJ2-1; 7 bases are a match to TRBD2. The CDR3 spans 15 residues. The J segment lost 4 bases and the V segment lost 2 bases, leaving 5 bases of the junction unmatched. CDR1 and CDR2 (germline): SNHLY, FYNNEI.

The J gene is TRBJ2-7, the V gene TRBV7-8; 9 bases match TRBD2. The ends lost 2 bases at V and 2 bases at J; junction bases unmatched: 7. Germline CDR1 and CDR2: SGHVS and FQNEAQ. The CDR3 has 16 residues. The DNA for the CDR3 is TGTGCCAGCAGCTTAACTGAGGGACTAGCCCCCTACGAGCAGTACTTC. It specifies CASSLTEGLAPYEQYF.

A few counts support this clonotype. The chain links TRBV7-2 to TRBJ2-1; D is unresolved. The CDR3 has 15 amino acids. Trimming left V 5 bases short and J 4 bases short, with 15 bases between. Germline V lookup: CDR1 SGHTA, CDR2 FQGNSA. Here the CDR3 DNA reads TGTGCCAGCAGCAAAGACTCTCGTGGATACAATGAGCAGTTCTTC. The encoded protein is CASSKDSRGYNEQFF.